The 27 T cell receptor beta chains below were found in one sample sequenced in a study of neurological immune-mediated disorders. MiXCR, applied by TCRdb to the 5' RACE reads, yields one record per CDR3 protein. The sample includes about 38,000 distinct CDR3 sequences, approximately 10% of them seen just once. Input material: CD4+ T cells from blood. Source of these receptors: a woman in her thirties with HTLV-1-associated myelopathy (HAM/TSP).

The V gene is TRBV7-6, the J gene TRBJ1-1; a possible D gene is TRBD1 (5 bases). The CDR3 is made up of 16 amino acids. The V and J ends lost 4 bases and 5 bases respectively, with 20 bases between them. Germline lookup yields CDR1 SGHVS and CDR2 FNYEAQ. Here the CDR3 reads CASSSPPGGELTEAFF. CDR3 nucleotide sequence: TGTGCCAGCAGCTCTCCCCCCGGGGGGGAGCTTACTGAAGCTTTCTTT. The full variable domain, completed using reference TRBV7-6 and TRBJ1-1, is GAGVSQSPRYKVTKRGQDVALRCDPISGHVSLYWYRQALGQGPEFLTYFNYEAQQDKSGLPNDRFSAERPEGSISTLTIQRTEQRDSAMYRCASSSPPGGELTEAFFGQGTRLTVV.

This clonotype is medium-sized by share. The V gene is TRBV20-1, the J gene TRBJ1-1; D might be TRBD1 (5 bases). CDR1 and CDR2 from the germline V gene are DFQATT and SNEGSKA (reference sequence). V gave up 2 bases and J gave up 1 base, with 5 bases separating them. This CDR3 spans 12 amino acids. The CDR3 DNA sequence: TGCAGTGCTAGAACAGGGAACACTGAAGCTTTCTTT. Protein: CSARTGNTEAFF.

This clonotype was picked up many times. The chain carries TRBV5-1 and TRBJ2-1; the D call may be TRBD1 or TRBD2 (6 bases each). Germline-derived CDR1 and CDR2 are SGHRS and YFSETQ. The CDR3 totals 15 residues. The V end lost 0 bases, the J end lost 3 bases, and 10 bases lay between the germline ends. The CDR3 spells CASSLGGTHYNEQFF. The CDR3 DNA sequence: TGCGCCAGCAGCTTGGGCGGGACACACTACAATGAGCAGTTCTTC.

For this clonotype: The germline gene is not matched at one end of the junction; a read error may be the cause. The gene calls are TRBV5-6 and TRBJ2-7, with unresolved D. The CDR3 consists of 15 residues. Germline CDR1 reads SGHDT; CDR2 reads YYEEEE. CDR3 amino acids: CASSLSWGSSYEKYF. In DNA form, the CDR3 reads TGTGCCAGCAGCTTGAGTTGGGGAAGCTCCTACGAGAAGTACTTC. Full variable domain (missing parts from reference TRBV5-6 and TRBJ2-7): DAGVTQSPTHLIKTRGQQVTLRCSPKSGHDTVSWYQQALGQGPQFIFQYYEEEERQRGNFPDRFSGHQFPNYSSELNVNALLLGDSALYLCASSLSWGSSYEKYFGPGTRLTVT.

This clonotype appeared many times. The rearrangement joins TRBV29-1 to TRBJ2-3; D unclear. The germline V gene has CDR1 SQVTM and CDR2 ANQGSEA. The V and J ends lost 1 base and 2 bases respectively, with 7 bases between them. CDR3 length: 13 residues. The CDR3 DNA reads TGCAGCGTTGAAGCAGATCACACAGATACGCAGTATTTT. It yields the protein CSVEADHTDTQYF.

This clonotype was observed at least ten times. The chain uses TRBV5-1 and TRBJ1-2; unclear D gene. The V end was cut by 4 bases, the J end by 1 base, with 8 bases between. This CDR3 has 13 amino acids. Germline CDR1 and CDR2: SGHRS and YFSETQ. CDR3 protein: CASSSTVNYGYTF. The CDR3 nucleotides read TGCGCCAGCAGCAGTACAGTTAACTATGGCTACACCTTC.

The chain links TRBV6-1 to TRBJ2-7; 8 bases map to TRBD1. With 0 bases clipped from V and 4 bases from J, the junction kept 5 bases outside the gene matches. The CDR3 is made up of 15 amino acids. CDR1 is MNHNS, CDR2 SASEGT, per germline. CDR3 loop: CASSEAQGASYEQYF. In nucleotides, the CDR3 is TGTGCCAGCAGTGAAGCCCAGGGGGCCTCTTACGAGCAGTACTTC.

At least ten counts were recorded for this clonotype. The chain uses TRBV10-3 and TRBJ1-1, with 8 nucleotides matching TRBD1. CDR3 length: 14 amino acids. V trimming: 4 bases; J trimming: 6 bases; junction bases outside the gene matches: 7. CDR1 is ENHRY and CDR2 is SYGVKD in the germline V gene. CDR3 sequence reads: CAISGQGADAEAFF. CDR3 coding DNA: TGTGCCATCAGTGGTCAGGGGGCGGACGCTGAAGCTTTCTTT.

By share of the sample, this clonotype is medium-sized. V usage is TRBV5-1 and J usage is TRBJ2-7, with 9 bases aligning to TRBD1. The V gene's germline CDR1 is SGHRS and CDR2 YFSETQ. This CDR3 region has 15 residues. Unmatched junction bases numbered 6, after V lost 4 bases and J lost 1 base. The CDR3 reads CASSVTGTGSYEQYF. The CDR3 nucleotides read TGCGCCAGCAGCGTCACCGGGACAGGGTCCTACGAGCAGTACTTC.

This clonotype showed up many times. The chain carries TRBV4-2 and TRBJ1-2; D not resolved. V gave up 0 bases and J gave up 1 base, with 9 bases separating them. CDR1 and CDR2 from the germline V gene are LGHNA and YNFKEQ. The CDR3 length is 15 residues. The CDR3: CASSQEERDNYGYTF. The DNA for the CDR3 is TGTGCCAGCAGCCAAGAAGAACGGGATAACTATGGCTACACCTTC.

CDR3 DNA: TGCAGTGCTAGAGATCCGTTGAAGAGGAAAAAACTGTTTTTT. Its protein is CSARDPLKRKKLFF. V gene TRBV20-1 combines with J gene TRBJ1-4; D remains unclear. CDR1 and CDR2 (germline): DFQATT, SNEGSKA (reference sequence). The CDR3 extends over 14 amino acids. V lost 0 bases, J lost 9 bases, and 14 bases lay in between.

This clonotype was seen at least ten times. DNA of the CDR3: TGTGCCAGCAGCCAAGATTTCAACACCGGGGAGCTGTTTTTT. It specifies CASSQDFNTGELFF. The genes are TRBV14 and TRBJ2-2; D is unclear. The CDR3 is made up of 14 amino acids. Germline V gives CDR1 SGHDN, CDR2 FVKESK. Trimming shortened V by 0 bases and J by 2 bases, and 4 bases separated the two germline ends.

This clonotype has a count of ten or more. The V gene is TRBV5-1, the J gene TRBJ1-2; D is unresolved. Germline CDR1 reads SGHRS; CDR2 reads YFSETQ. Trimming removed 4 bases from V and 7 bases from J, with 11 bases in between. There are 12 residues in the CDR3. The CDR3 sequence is CASSRGGGGYTF. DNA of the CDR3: TGCGCCAGCAGCCGCGGAGGAGGTGGCTACACCTTC. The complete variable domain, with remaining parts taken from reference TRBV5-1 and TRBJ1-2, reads KAGVTQTPRYLIKTRGQQVTLSCSPISGHRSVSWYQQTPGQGLQFLFEYFSETQRNKGNFPGRFSGRQFSNSRSEMNVSTLELGDSALYLCASSRGGGGYTFGSGTRLTVV.

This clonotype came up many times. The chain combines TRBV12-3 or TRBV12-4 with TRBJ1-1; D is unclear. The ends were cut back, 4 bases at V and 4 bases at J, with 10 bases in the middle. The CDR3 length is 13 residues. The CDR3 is CASSSRGSTEAFF. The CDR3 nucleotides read TGTGCCAGCAGTTCCAGAGGTAGCACTGAAGCTTTCTTT.

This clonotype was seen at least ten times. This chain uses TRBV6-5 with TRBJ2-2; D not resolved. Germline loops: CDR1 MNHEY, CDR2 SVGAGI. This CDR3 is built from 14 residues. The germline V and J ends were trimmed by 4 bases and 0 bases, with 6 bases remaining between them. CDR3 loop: CASSSNANTGELFF. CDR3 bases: TGTGCCAGCAGTTCTAACGCGAACACCGGGGAGCTGTTTTTT.

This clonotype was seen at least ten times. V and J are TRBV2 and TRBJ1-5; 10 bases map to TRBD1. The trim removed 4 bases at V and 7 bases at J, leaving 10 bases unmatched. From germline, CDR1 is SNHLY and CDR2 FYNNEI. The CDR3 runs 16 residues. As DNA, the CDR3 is TGTGCCAGCAGTGTTCCGGGACAGGGGCCGAGACAGCCCCAGCATTTT. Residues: CASSVPGQGPRQPQHF.

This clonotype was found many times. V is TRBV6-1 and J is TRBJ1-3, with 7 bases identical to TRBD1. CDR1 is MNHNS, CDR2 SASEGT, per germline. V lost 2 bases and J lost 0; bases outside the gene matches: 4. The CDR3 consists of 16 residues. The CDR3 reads CASSELRDSSGNTIYF. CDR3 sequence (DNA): TGTGCCAGCAGTGAATTAAGGGACAGCTCTGGAAACACCATATATTTT.

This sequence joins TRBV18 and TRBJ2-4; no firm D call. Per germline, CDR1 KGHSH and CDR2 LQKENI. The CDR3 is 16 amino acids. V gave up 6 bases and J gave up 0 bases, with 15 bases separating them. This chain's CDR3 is CASSHRWSLAKNIQYF. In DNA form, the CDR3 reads TGTGCCAGCTCCCACCGGTGGTCTCTAGCCAAAAACATTCAGTACTTC.

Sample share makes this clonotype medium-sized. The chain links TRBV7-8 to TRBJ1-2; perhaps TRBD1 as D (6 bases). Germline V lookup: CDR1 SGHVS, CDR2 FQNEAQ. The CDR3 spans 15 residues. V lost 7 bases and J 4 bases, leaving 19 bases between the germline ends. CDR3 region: CASTSGGQGPYGYTF. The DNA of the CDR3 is TGTGCCAGCACATCCGGGGGGCAGGGTCCCTATGGCTACACCTTC.

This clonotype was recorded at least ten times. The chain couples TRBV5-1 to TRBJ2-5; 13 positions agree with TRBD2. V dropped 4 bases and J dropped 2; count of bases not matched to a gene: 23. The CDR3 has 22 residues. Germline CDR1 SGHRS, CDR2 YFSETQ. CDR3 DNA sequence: TGCGCCAGCAGCGCAGTTGGACAGGGGTGGTTCGGGACTAGCGGGGCGCAAGAGACCCAGTACTTC. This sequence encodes CASSAVGQGWFGTSGAQETQYF.

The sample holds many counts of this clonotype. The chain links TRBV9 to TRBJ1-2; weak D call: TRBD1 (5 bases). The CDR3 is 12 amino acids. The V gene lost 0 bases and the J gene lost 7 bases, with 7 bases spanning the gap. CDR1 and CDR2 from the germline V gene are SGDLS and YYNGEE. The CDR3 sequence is CASSVGDGGYTF. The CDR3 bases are TGTGCCAGCAGCGTAGGGGACGGTGGCTACACCTTC.

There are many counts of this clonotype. For the CDR3, the DNA is TGTGCCAGCAGCCCAGCGGCCGGGGGCTCCTACGAGCAGTACTTC. This translates into CASSPAAGGSYEQYF. The V gene is TRBV11-2, the J gene TRBJ2-7, with a tentative D call TRBD2 (6 bases). Between the trimmed V and J ends, which lost 5 bases and 0 bases, there was a span of 14 bases. This CDR3 comprises 15 residues. The germline gives CDR1 SGHAT, CDR2 FQNNGV.

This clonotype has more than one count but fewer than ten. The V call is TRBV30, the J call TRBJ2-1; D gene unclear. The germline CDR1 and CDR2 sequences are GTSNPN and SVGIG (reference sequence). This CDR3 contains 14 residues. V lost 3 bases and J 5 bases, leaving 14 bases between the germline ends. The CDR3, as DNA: TGTGCCTGGAGGTGGGTGACTCACGACAATGAGCAGTTCTTC. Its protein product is CAWRWVTHDNEQFF.

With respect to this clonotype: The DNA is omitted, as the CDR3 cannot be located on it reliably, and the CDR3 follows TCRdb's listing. The CDR3 sequence: CASSFYICSARDRNSYGYTF. The chain is built from TRBV9 and TRBJ1-2; no DNA check was done on the table's D call, TRBD1. The length of the CDR3 is 20 amino acids, counting both ends. Germline loops: CDR1 SGDLS, CDR2 YYNGEE.

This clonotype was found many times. For the CDR3, the DNA is TGTGCCAGCAGTTACTCAAGGCAGGGGAATCAGCCCCAGCATTTT. As protein: CASSYSRQGNQPQHF. J is TRBJ1-5 and V is TRBV6-6, with D possibly being TRBD1 (6 bases). The CDR3 is made up of 15 amino acids. V was clipped by 0 bases and J by 4 bases, with 10 bases between them. Germline-derived CDR1 and CDR2 are MNHNY and SVGAGI (reference sequence).

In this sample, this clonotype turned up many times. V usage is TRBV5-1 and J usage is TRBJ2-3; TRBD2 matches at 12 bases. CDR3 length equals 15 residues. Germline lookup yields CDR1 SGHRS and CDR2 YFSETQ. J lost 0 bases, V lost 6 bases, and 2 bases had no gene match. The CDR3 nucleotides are TGCGCCAGCAAGACTAGCGGGGGAAGCACAGATACGCAGTATTTT. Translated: CASKTSGGSTDTQYF.

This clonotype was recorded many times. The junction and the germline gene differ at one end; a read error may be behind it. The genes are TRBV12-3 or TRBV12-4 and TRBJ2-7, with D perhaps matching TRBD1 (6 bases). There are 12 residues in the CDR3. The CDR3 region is CASTLQGYEQYF. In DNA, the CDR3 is TGTGCCAGCACTTTACAGGGCTACGAGCAGTACTTC.